This T cell receptor (beta chain) was identified in a study of cytomegalovirus exposure and HLA in healthy donors. The CDR3 loop spans 16 amino acids. Germline lookup yields CDR1 SNHLY and CDR2 FYNNEI. V lost 6 bases, J lost 0 bases, and 7 bases stayed unmatched. For this clone: Its specificity is not known.

60 Vbeta and 13 Jbeta primers were used in PCR. The method was immunoSEQ multiplex PCR; TCRdb's version includes in-frame clones alone and lacks a portion of them. The sample lists 80,000 or so clones, roughly 60% occurring once. Whole-study findings and limits: It was shown in a later analysis that HLA-associated TCR beta chains were more clonally expanded than other, equally common chains. A later analysis found TCR association rates differed by HLA locus, highest for DRB1 and lowest for HLA-C. Specific recognition of CMV antigens was confirmed in vitro for a few chains (all CMV-associated).

J is TRBJ2-1 and V is TRBV2; 8 bases line up with TRBD1. This TCR was recovered from a man aged 25 to 40 in good health and CMV-seropositive. Sequencing was performed on PBMCs. CDR3 bases: TGTGCCAGCAGGACAGGGGTGCTGGGCTCCTACAATGAGCAGTTCTTC. This translates into CASRTGVLGSYNEQFF.